The clone carrying this T cell receptor beta chain was picked up a small number of times. Its matching antigen is unknown. This specimen belongs to a study of neurological immune-mediated disorders. General study findings and limits: One cluster of related CDR3 sequences contained, by phylogenetic grouping, the repertoires of 18 of 34 multiple sclerosis patients and formed a possible signature. The study found the most TCR clonal expansion in HTLV-1-associated myelopathy and the least in multiple sclerosis, below healthy controls.

In germline, CDR1 is MNHNS, CDR2 SASEGT. The CDR3 is 17 amino acids. The V gene lost 6 bases and the J gene lost 0 bases, with 19 bases spanning the gap. One entry per CDR3 protein results from TCRdb running MiXCR on the 5' RACE reads. The table lists about 120,000 distinct CDR3 sequences, approximately 3.2% of them singletons. Sequenced: PBMCs. This chain joins TRBV6-1 and TRBJ2-3, with D maybe TRBD1 (5 bases). This TCR was recovered from a woman aged 25 to 39 with multiple sclerosis. CDR3 sequence reads: CASSRIPQGPSTDTQYF. CDR3 sequence (DNA): TGTGCCAGCAGCCGCATACCCCAGGGCCCTAGCACAGATACGCAGTATTTT.